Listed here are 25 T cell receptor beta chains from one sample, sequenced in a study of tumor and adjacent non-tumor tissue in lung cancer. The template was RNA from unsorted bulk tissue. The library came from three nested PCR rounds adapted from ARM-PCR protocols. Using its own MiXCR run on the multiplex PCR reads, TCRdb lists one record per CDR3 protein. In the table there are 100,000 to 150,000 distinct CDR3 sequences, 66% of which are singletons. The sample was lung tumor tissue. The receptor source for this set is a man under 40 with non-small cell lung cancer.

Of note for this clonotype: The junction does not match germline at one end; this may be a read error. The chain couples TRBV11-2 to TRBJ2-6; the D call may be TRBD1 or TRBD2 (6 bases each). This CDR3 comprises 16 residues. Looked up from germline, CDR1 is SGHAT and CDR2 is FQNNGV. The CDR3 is CAGSLGAGSGANVLTF. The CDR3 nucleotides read TGTGCCGGCAGCTTAGGTGCGGGGTCAGGGGCCAATGTCCTGACTTTC. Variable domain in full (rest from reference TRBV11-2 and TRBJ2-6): EAGVAQSPRYKIIEKRQSVAFWCNPISGHATLYWYQQILGQGPKLLIQFQNNGVVDDSQLPKDRFSAERLKGVDSTLKIQPAKLEDSAVYLCAGSLGAGSGANVLTFGAGSRLTVL.

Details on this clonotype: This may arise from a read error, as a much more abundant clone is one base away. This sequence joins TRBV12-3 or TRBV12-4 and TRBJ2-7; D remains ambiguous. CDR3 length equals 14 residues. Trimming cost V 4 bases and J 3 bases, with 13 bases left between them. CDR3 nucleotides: TGTGCCAGCAGTTCAGACCGCGGTTACTACGAGCAGTACTTC. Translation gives CASSSDRGYYEQYF.

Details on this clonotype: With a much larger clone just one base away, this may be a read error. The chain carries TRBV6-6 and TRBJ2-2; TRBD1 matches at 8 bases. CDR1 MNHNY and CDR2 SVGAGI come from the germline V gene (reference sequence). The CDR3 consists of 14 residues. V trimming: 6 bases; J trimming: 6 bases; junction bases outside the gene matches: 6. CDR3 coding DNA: TGTGCCAGCAGCAGCAGGGGGCGAGCCGGGGAGCTGTTTTTT. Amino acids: CASSSRGRAGELFF.

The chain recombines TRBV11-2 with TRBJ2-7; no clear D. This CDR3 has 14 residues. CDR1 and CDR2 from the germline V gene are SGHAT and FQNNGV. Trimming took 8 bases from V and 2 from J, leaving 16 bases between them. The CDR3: CASHLSRQTYEQYF. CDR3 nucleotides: TGTGCCAGCCACTTATCGAGGCAAACCTACGAGCAGTACTTC.

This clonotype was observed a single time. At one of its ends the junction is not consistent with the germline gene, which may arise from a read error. DNA of the CDR3: TGTGCCTGCAGCTTCTATGGCACTGAAACTTTCTTT. Translating it yields CACSFYGTETFF. This chain uses TRBV11-2 with TRBJ1-1; D unclear. Germline values: CDR1 SGHAT, CDR2 FQNNGV. The CDR3 covers 12 residues.

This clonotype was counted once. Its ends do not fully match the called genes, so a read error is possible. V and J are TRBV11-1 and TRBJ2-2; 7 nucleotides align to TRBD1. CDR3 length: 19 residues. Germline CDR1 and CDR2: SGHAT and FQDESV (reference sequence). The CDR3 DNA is TGTGCCAGCAGCCGAATGCTAGGGGGCGGTTCACCGTCCACCGGGGAACTGTTTTTT. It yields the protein CASSRMLGGGSPSTGELFF.

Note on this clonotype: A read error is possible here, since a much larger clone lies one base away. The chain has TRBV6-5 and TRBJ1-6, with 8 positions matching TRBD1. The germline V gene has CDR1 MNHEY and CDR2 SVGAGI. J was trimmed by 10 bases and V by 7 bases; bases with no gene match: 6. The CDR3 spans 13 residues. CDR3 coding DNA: TGTGCCAGCACTTCCCGGACAGGGTCACCCCTCCACTTT. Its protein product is CASTSRTGSPLHF.

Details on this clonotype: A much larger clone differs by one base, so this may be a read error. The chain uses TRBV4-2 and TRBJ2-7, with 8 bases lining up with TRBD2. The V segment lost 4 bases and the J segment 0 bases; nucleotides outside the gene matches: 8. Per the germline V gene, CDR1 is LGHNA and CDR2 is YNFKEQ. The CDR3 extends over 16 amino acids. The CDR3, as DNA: TGTGCCAGCAGCCCATCAGCGGGAGACCGCTCCTACGAGCAGTACTTC. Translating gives CASSPSAGDRSYEQYF.

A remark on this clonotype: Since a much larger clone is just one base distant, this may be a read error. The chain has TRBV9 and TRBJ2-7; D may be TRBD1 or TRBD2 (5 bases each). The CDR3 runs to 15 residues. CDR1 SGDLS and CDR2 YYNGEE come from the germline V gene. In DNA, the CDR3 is TGTGCCAACAGCGTAGGGCCAGGGAGCTCCTACGAGCAGTACTTC. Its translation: CANSVGPGSSYEQYF.

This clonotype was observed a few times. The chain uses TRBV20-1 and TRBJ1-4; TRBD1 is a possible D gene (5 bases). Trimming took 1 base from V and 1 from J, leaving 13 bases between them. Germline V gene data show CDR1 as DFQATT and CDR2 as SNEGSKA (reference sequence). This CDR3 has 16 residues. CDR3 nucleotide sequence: TGCAGTGCTAGAGGTGTGAAGGGGCGAACTAATGAAAAACTGTTTTTT. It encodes CSARGVKGRTNEKLFF.

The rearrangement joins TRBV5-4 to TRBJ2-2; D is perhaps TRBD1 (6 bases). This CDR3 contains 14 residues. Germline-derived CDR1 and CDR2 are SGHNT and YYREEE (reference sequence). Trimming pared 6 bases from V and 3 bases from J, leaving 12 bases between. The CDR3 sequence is CASNVGQYTGELFF. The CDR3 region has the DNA TGTGCCAGCAACGTGGGACAATACACCGGGGAGCTGTTTTTT.

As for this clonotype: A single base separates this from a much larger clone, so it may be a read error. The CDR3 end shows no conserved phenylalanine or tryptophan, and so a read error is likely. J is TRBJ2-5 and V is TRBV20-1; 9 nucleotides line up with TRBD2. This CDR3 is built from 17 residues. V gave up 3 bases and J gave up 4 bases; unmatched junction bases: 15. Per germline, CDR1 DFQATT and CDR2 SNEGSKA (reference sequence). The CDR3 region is CSASEVAGVTDGETQYL. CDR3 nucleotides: TGCAGTGCTAGTGAGGTAGCGGGGGTGACAGATGGAGAGACCCAGTACCTC.

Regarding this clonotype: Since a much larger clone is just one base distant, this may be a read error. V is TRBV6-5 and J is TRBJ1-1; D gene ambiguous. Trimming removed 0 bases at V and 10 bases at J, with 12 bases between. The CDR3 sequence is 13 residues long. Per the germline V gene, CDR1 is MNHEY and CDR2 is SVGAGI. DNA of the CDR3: TGTGCCAGCAGTTACTCGGGCCAGTGTGTAGCTTTCTTT. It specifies CASSYSGQCVAFF.

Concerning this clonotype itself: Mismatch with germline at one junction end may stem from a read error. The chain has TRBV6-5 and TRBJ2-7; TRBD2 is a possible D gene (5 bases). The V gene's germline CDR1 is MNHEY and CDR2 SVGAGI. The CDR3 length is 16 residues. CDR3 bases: TGTACCAGCAGTTACCCAAAATTAGAGGGATCTAAGGAGCAGTACTTC. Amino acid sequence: CTSSYPKLEGSKEQYF.

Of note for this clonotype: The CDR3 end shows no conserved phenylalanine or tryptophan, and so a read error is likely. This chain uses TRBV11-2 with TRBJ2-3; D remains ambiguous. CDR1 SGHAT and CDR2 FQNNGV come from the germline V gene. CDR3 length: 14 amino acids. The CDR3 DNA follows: TGTGACAGCAACTTAAGAAGGGTCACAGATACGCAGTATCTT. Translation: CDSNLRRVTDTQYL.

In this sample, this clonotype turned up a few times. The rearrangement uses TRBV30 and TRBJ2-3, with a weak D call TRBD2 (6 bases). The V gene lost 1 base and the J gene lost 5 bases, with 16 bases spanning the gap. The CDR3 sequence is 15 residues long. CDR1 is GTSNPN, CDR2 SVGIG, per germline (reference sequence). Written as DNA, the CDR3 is TGTGCCTGGAGTGGAGGGAGGTCCCTAGGAGATACGCAGTATTTT. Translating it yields CAWSGGRSLGDTQYF.

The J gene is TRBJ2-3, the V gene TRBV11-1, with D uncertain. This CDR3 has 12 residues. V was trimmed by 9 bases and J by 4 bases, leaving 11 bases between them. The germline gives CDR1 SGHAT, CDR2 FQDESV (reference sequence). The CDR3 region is CASSPTPDTQYF. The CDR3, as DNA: TGTGCCAGTAGCCCAACACCAGATACGCAGTATTTT.

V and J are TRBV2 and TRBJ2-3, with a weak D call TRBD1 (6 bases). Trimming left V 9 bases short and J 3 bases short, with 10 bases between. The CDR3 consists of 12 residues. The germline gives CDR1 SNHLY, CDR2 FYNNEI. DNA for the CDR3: TGTGCCAGTCGCGGACAGACAGATACGCAGTATTTT. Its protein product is CASRGQTDTQYF.

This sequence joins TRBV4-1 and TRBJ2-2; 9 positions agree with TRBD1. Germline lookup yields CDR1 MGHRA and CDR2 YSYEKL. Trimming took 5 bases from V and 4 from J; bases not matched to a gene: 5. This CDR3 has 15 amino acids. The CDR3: CASSSQGAGTGELFF. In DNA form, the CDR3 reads TGCGCCAGCAGCTCACAGGGGGCTGGCACCGGGGAGCTGTTTTTT.

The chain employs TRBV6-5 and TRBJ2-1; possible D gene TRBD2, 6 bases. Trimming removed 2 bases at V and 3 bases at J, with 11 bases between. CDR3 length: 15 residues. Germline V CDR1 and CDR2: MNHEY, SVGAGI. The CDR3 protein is CASSYSNGGYNEQFF. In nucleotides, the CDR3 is TGTGCCAGCAGTTACAGTAACGGGGGCTACAATGAGCAGTTCTTC.

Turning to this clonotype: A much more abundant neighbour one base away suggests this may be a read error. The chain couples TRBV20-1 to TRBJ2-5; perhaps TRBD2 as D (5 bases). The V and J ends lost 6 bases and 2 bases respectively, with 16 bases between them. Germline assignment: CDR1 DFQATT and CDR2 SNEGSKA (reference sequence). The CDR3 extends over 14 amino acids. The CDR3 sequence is CSAPRAIGQETQYF. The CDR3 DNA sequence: TGCAGTGCCCCGAGGGCCATAGGTCAAGAGACCCAGTACTTC.

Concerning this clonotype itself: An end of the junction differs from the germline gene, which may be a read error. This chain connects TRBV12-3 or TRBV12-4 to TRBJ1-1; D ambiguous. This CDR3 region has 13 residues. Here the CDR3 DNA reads TGTGCCAACAGTTTGTCAACGAACACTGAAGCTTTCTTC. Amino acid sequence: CANSLSTNTEAFF.

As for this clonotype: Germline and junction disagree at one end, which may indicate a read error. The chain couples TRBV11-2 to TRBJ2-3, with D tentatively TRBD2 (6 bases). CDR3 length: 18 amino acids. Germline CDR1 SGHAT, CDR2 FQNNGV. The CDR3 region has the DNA TGTGCTAGCAGCCTGGGATATGATCAGCCCGGGAGAGCAGATACGCAGTATTTT. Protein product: CASSLGYDQPGRADTQYF.

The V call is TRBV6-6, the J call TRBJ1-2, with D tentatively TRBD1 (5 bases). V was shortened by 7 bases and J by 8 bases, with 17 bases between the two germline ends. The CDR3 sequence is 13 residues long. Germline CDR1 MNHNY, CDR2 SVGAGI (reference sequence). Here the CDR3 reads CASTVDGAFGYTF. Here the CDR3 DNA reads TGTGCCAGCACGGTGGACGGGGCGTTCGGCTACACCTTC.

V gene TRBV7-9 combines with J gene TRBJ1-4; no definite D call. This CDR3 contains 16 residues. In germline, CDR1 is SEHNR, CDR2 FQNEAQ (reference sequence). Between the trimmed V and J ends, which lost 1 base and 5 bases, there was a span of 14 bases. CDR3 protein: CASSLGVARFNEKLFF. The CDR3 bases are TGTGCCAGCAGCTTAGGTGTGGCCAGATTCAATGAAAAACTGTTTTTT.